A selection of T cell receptor beta chains follows, all from one sample in a study of T cell responses to AZD1222 COVID-19 vaccine. Profiling relied on immunoSEQ multiplex PCR, and the TCRdb table lists in-frame clones only, not all of them. Counted here are almost 95,000 clones, 85% occurring once; the ten biggest clones make up 4.5%. The sequences come from peripheral blood, collected 28 days after the second AZD1222 dose. The receptors shown here come from an adult who received the AZD1222 COVID-19 vaccine. Both conserved end residues are part of each CDR3. A D gene is named only where the DNA matches it firmly. Clone size is shown for a subset of rows, as once, few, many or a class of expanded clone.

V gene: TRBV7-2; D gene: TRBD1; clone size: NA; J gene: TRBJ1-4; CDR3 DNA: TGTGCCAGCAGCTCTAGTCGGGGGACAGCGGAAAAACTGTTTTTT; CDR3 protein: CASSSSRGTAEKLFF
V gene: TRBV9; D gene: TRBD1; clone size: NA; J gene: TRBJ1-6; CDR3 DNA: TGTGCCAGCACCCCCGGGACAGCTAATTCACCCCTCCACTTT; CDR3 protein: CASTPGTANSPLHF
V gene: TRBV30; D gene: NA; clone size: NA; J gene: TRBJ2-3; CDR3 DNA: TGTGCCTGGACATGGGGGCCGGCAGATACGCAGTATTTT; CDR3 protein: CAWTWGPADTQYF
V gene: TRBV10-3; D gene: NA; clone size: NA; J gene: TRBJ1-2; CDR3 DNA: TGTGCCATCAGTGAGTCGGGGGACGGTATAGGGAGCTACACCTTC; CDR3 protein: CAISESGDGIGSYTF
V gene: TRBV18; D gene: NA; clone size: once; J gene: TRBJ1-2; CDR3 DNA: TGTGCCAGCTCCCTTGACCAGGGCTATGGCTACACCTTC; CDR3 protein: CASSLDQGYGYTF
V gene: TRBV5-1; D gene: TRBD1; clone size: NA; J gene: TRBJ2-5; CDR3 DNA: TGCGCCAGCAGCTTGGGAGGGACAGCGTTCGAGACCCAGTACTTC; CDR3 protein: CASSLGGTAFETQYF
V gene: TRBV4-2; D gene: NA; clone size: NA; J gene: TRBJ1-5; CDR3 DNA: TGTGCCAGCAGCCCAATGCAGGATCAGCCCCAGCATTTT; CDR3 protein: CASSPMQDQPQHF
V gene: TRBV30; D gene: NA; clone size: NA; J gene: TRBJ1-1; CDR3 DNA: TGTGCCTGGAGTGTCGACAGGTTGACTGAAGCTTTCTTT; CDR3 protein: CAWSVDRLTEAFF
V gene: TRBV27; D gene: NA; clone size: NA; J gene: TRBJ2-7; CDR3 DNA: TGTGCCAGCAGTCGTTCAACCTACTACGAGCAGTACTTC; CDR3 protein: CASSRSTYYEQYF
V gene: TRBV24-1; D gene: NA; clone size: NA; J gene: TRBJ2-5; CDR3 DNA: TGTGCCACCAGTGAGGGACAGGTGACTAGCCAAAGAGAGACCCAGTACTTC; CDR3 protein: CATSEGQVTSQRETQYF
V gene: TRBV6-5; D gene: NA; clone size: few; J gene: TRBJ1-1; CDR3 DNA: TGTGCCAGCAGCACAGGGTGGGGGAGCACTGAAGCTTTCTTT; CDR3 protein: CASSTGWGSTEAFF
V gene: TRBV4-2; D gene: TRBD1; clone size: NA; J gene: TRBJ1-2; CDR3 DNA: TGTGCCAGCAGCCAAGAGACAGGGCTACCCTATGGCTACACCTTC; CDR3 protein: CASSQETGLPYGYTF
V gene: TRBV7-9; D gene: NA; clone size: NA; J gene: TRBJ1-3; CDR3 DNA: TGTGCCAGCAGCCTGACAGCTGGCGGAAACACCATATATTTT; CDR3 protein: CASSLTAGGNTIYF
V gene: TRBV6-6; D gene: TRBD1; clone size: NA; J gene: TRBJ2-2; CDR3 DNA: TGTGCCAGCAGTTCCGGGACAGGGGGCAACACCGGGGAGCTGTTTTTT; CDR3 protein: CASSSGTGGNTGELFF
V gene: TRBV6-5; D gene: NA; clone size: NA; J gene: TRBJ2-2; CDR3 DNA: TGTGCCAGCCGAGGGAATCTCGACACCGGGGAGCTGTTTTTT; CDR3 protein: CASRGNLDTGELFF
V gene: TRBV7-6; D gene: NA; clone size: NA; J gene: TRBJ1-1; CDR3 DNA: TGTGCCAGCAGCTGGACAGAGAACACTGAAGCTTTCTTT; CDR3 protein: CASSWTENTEAFF
V gene: TRBV5-1; D gene: TRBD1; clone size: NA; J gene: TRBJ2-7; CDR3 DNA: TGCGCCAGCGGCGATCGACAGGGCTCCTACGAGCAGTACTTC; CDR3 protein: CASGDRQGSYEQYF
V gene: TRBV7-2; D gene: NA; clone size: NA; J gene: TRBJ2-6; CDR3 DNA: TGTGCCAGCAGCGCTTCGGTCTCTGGGGCCAACGTCCTGACTTTC; CDR3 protein: CASSASVSGANVLTF
V gene: TRBV29-1; D gene: TRBD1; clone size: NA; J gene: TRBJ2-2; CDR3 DNA: TGCAGCGTTGAAGATCACCAGGGACAGAAATTCACCGGGGAGCTGTTTTTT; CDR3 protein: CSVEDHQGQKFTGELFF
V gene: TRBV6-5; D gene: TRBD1; clone size: NA; J gene: TRBJ2-1; CDR3 DNA: TGTGCCACCCGACAGGGCCCCTACAATGAGCAGTTCTTC; CDR3 protein: CATRQGPYNEQFF
V gene: TRBV29-1; D gene: NA; clone size: NA; J gene: TRBJ2-5; CDR3 DNA: TGCAGCGTTGAGAGGCCCCGGGACTCTCCAGGAATAAGGTACCAAGAGACCCAGTACTTC; CDR3 protein: CSVERPRDSPGIRYQETQYF
V gene: TRBV6-4; D gene: NA; clone size: NA; J gene: TRBJ2-3; CDR3 DNA: TGTGCCAGCAGTGACCCGACCTTTCAGGGACCAGAAACAGATACGCAGTATTTT; CDR3 protein: CASSDPTFQGPETDTQYF
V gene: TRBV30; D gene: NA; clone size: NA; J gene: TRBJ1-3; CDR3 DNA: TGTGCCTGTCAGCTCTCTGGAAACACCATATATTTT; CDR3 protein: CACQLSGNTIYF
V gene: TRBV7-2; D gene: TRBD2; clone size: NA; J gene: TRBJ2-1; CDR3 DNA: TGTGCCAGCAGCTTAGGGACTAGCCTCAATGAGCAGTTCTTC; CDR3 protein: CASSLGTSLNEQFF
V gene: TRBV11-2; D gene: TRBD1; clone size: NA; J gene: TRBJ1-1; CDR3 DNA: TGTGCCAGCAGCACCAAACAGGGGTTTGAAGCTTTCTTT; CDR3 protein: CASSTKQGFEAFF
V gene: TRBV28; D gene: NA; clone size: NA; J gene: TRBJ1-3; CDR3 DNA: TGTGCCAGCAGTTTACCCCGATCCGGTAGAAACGGAAACACCATATATTTT; CDR3 protein: CASSLPRSGRNGNTIYF
V gene: TRBV19; D gene: NA; clone size: NA; J gene: TRBJ1-1; CDR3 DNA: TGTGCCAGTAGTATACTAACAGGCACTGAAGCTTTCTTT; CDR3 protein: CASSILTGTEAFF
V gene: TRBV6-5; D gene: NA; clone size: NA; J gene: TRBJ2-5; CDR3 DNA: TGTGCCAGCAGTCACCCGGCCGAGACCCAGTACTTC; CDR3 protein: CASSHPAETQYF
V gene: TRBV20-1; D gene: NA; clone size: NA; J gene: TRBJ2-7; CDR3 DNA: TGCAGTGCTAGCGTCTACGACCAGTACTTC; CDR3 protein: CSASVYDQYF
V gene: TRBV7-9; D gene: NA; clone size: NA; J gene: TRBJ1-5; CDR3 DNA: TGTGCCAGTAACCAGCCCCAGCATTTT; CDR3 protein: CASNQPQHF
V gene: TRBV12-3/TRBV12-4; D gene: NA; clone size: NA; J gene: TRBJ2-1; CDR3 DNA: TGTGCCAGCACCCCGTTGTTCGACAATGAGCAGTTCTTC; CDR3 protein: CASTPLFDNEQFF
V gene: TRBV4-3; D gene: NA; clone size: NA; J gene: TRBJ2-1; CDR3 DNA: TGCGCCAGCAGCCCACGAAGACTGGGGGGTGTAGATGAGCAGTTCTTC; CDR3 protein: CASSPRRLGGVDEQFF
V gene: TRBV28; D gene: NA; clone size: NA; J gene: TRBJ2-5; CDR3 DNA: TGTGCCAGCAGTTTACAGGAAAGGACACTTGGGGAGACCCAGTACTTC; CDR3 protein: CASSLQERTLGETQYF
V gene: TRBV18; D gene: NA; clone size: NA; J gene: TRBJ1-1; CDR3 DNA: TGTGCCAGCTCACCGGTACTGGAAAGTTTGAACACTGAAGCTTTCTTT; CDR3 protein: CASSPVLESLNTEAFF
V gene: TRBV5-6; D gene: NA; clone size: NA; J gene: TRBJ2-1; CDR3 DNA: TGTGCCAGCAGCTGGGGGTCTAGCGTATACAATGAGCAGTTCTTC; CDR3 protein: CASSWGSSVYNEQFF
V gene: TRBV6-1; D gene: NA; clone size: NA; J gene: TRBJ2-7; CDR3 DNA: TGTGCCAGCAGTGAATTTTACGAGCAGTACTTC; CDR3 protein: CASSEFYEQYF
V gene: TRBV9; D gene: NA; clone size: NA; J gene: TRBJ1-4; CDR3 DNA: TGTGCCAGCAGCGTGAAGGGGACTAATGAAAAACTGTTTTTT; CDR3 protein: CASSVKGTNEKLFF
V gene: TRBV19; D gene: NA; clone size: NA; J gene: TRBJ1-2; CDR3 DNA: TGTGCCAGTAGTACCGGGACGGTCTATGGCTACACCTTC; CDR3 protein: CASSTGTVYGYTF
V gene: TRBV19; D gene: NA; clone size: NA; J gene: TRBJ2-3; CDR3 DNA: TGTGCCAGTAAGAACACAGGGCCTAGCACAGATACGCAGTATTTT; CDR3 protein: CASKNTGPSTDTQYF
V gene: TRBV18; D gene: TRBD2; clone size: NA; J gene: TRBJ2-1; CDR3 DNA: TGTGCCAGCTCACCGCGGGGGGAGACTTTACAGTTCTTC; CDR3 protein: CASSPRGETLQFF
V gene: TRBV6-5; D gene: TRBD1; clone size: NA; J gene: TRBJ1-4; CDR3 DNA: TGTGCCAGCAGCCCGCCGGGACAGACCGGAAAACTGTTTTTT; CDR3 protein: CASSPPGQTGKLFF
V gene: TRBV4-3; D gene: NA; clone size: NA; J gene: TRBJ2-3; CDR3 DNA: TGCGCCAGCAGCCAAGACGATAAAGGGGATACGCAGTATTTT; CDR3 protein: CASSQDDKGDTQYF
V gene: TRBV5-4; D gene: NA; clone size: NA; J gene: TRBJ2-7; CDR3 DNA: TGTGCCAGCAGCTTACTACCGGGACCTCGCCACGAGCAGTACTTC; CDR3 protein: CASSLLPGPRHEQYF
V gene: TRBV19; D gene: NA; clone size: NA; J gene: TRBJ1-1; CDR3 DNA: TGTGCCAGTAGTCAACAGGTAAACACTGAAGCTTTCTTT; CDR3 protein: CASSQQVNTEAFF
V gene: TRBV5-1; D gene: NA; clone size: NA; J gene: TRBJ2-3; CDR3 DNA: TGCGCCAGCAGTCCGGGGGATAGCACAGATACGCAGTATTTT; CDR3 protein: CASSPGDSTDTQYF
V gene: TRBV19; D gene: NA; clone size: NA; J gene: TRBJ1-2; CDR3 DNA: TGTGCCAGTAGTATAGGGGGCGGCTATGGCTACACCTTC; CDR3 protein: CASSIGGGYGYTF
V gene: TRBV28; D gene: TRBD1; clone size: NA; J gene: TRBJ1-5; CDR3 DNA: TGTGCCAGCAGTTTGGGTCGGACAGGCCATCAGCCCCAGCATTTT; CDR3 protein: CASSLGRTGHQPQHF
V gene: TRBV18; D gene: TRBD2; clone size: NA; J gene: TRBJ2-3; CDR3 DNA: TGTGCCAGCTCACCGGGGAGCGGGAGGGCCGTTACGCAGTATTTT; CDR3 protein: CASSPGSGRAVTQYF
V gene: TRBV28; D gene: NA; clone size: once; J gene: TRBJ1-5; CDR3 DNA: TGTGCCAGCAGTTTTACCACAGGCAATCAGCCCCAGCATTTT; CDR3 protein: CASSFTTGNQPQHF
V gene: TRBV5-1; D gene: TRBD2; clone size: NA; J gene: TRBJ2-1; CDR3 DNA: TGCGCCAGCAGCCCCCGGGACTACGACAATGAGCAGTTCTTC; CDR3 protein: CASSPRDYDNEQFF
V gene: TRBV30; D gene: NA; clone size: few; J gene: TRBJ1-1; CDR3 DNA: TGTGCCTGGAGTGGAGGTCACTTAGCCCCTGAAGCTTTCTTT; CDR3 protein: CAWSGGHLAPEAFF
V gene: TRBV3-1/TRBV3-2; D gene: NA; clone size: NA; J gene: TRBJ2-7; CDR3 DNA: TGTGCCAGCAGCCTAACTCCGTCCGGGGAGCAGTACTTC; CDR3 protein: CASSLTPSGEQYF
V gene: TRBV12-3/TRBV12-4; D gene: NA; clone size: few; J gene: TRBJ1-4; CDR3 DNA: TGTGCCAGCAGTTTCGGGGGAAAACTGTTTTTT; CDR3 protein: CASSFGGKLFF